These T cell receptor beta chains were read from a single sample in a study of cytomegalovirus exposure and HLA in healthy donors. Repertoires were generated with immunoSEQ multiplex PCR, while TCRdb's copy carries only in-frame clones and drops some. The sample includes roughly 150,000 clones, around nine tenths of them seen just once. Sequencing input: PBMCs. The receptors stem from a man younger than 35 in good health and CMV-seropositive. Each CDR3 is given with its conserved first and last residue. A D gene is named only where the DNA matches it firmly. Not every row has a clone size; where given, it reads once, few, many or a size class.

cdr3_length clone_size j_call v_call d_call cdr3_aa cdr3_nt
16 NA TRBJ2-1 TRBV6-5 NA CASSYPHVCSYNEQFF TGTGCCAGCAGTTACCCACACGTGTGCTCCTACAATGAGCAGTTCTTC
13 NA TRBJ2-1 TRBV16 NA CASSQVRGSEQFF TGTGCCAGCAGCCAAGTTCGGGGGAGTGAGCAGTTCTTC
14 NA TRBJ1-4 TRBV6-1 TRBD1 CASSIGTVNEKLFF TGTGCCAGCAGCATCGGGACAGTTAATGAAAAACTGTTTTTT
14 NA TRBJ2-5 TRBV7-6 NA CASSFMEGQETQYF TGTGCCAGCAGCTTCATGGAGGGCCAAGAGACCCAGTACTTC
14 NA TRBJ1-2 TRBV5-1 NA CASSSGTGDRGYTF TGCGCCAGCAGCTCAGGGACGGGGGATAGGGGCTACACCTTC
13 NA TRBJ1-1 TRBV7-8 TRBD1 CASSLDWGQEAFF TGTGCCAGCAGCTTAGATTGGGGACAGGAAGCTTTCTTT
13 NA TRBJ2-7 TRBV4-2 NA CASSQALAGEQYF TGTGCCAGCAGCCAAGCCCTTGCCGGCGAGCAGTACTTC
16 NA TRBJ1-3 TRBV7-6 NA CASSRTGLLSGNTIYF TGTGCCAGCAGCCGTACAGGGTTGCTTTCTGGAAACACCATATATTTT
19 NA TRBJ2-1 TRBV5-5 TRBD2 CASSLGLAGILGWGNEQFF TGTGCCAGCAGCCTCGGACTAGCGGGAATCCTGGGTTGGGGCAATGAGCAGTTCTTC
14 once TRBJ1-5 TRBV19 NA CASSILTSAGTQHF TGTGCCAGTAGTATTTTGACGTCGGCCGGGACCCAGCATTTT
12 NA TRBJ1-2 TRBV6-5 NA CASSYRGLGYTF TGTGCCAGCAGTTACAGAGGGCTCGGCTACACCTTC
14 NA TRBJ1-5 TRBV12-5 TRBD1 CASGRDSQNQPQHF TGTGCTAGTGGTCGGGACAGCCAAAATCAGCCCCAGCATTTT
14 once TRBJ1-1 TRBV18 TRBD1 CASLGQGGNTEAFF TGTGCCAGCTTGGGACAGGGAGGGAACACTGAAGCTTTCTTT
15 NA TRBJ2-7 TRBV5-6 TRBD1 CASSRRPSGGYEQYF TGTGCCAGCAGTCGGCGGCCATCAGGGGGCTACGAGCAGTACTTC
14 NA TRBJ2-5 TRBV5-4 TRBD2 CASSLAGGEETQYF TGTGCCAGCAGCTTGGCCGGGGGGGAAGAGACCCAGTACTTC
14 NA TRBJ2-1 TRBV5-8 NA CASSLRVQGKGQFF TGTGCCAGCAGCTTGCGGGTCCAGGGGAAGGGGCAGTTCTTC
15 NA TRBJ2-2 TRBV27 NA CASSQRTTPGGELFF TGTGCCAGCAGTCAACGGACTACCCCAGGGGGGGAGCTGTTTTTT
14 NA TRBJ1-2 TRBV5-4 NA CASSSPRDSYGYTF TGTGCCAGCAGCTCACCGCGGGACTCATATGGCTACACCTTC
13 NA TRBJ1-1 TRBV7-2 NA CASSRQENTEAFF TGTGCCAGCAGCCGACAGGAGAACACTGAAGCTTTCTTT
15 NA TRBJ2-1 TRBV7-6 TRBD1 CASSWRDRDDNEQFF TGTGCCAGCAGTTGGCGGGACAGGGATGACAATGAGCAGTTCTTC
19 NA TRBJ2-3 TRBV2 NA CASSEGGLTWGQYTDTQYF TGTGCCAGCAGTGAAGGGGGACTTACGTGGGGACAGTACACAGATACGCAGTATTTT
15 NA TRBJ2-7 TRBV4-2 TRBD2 CASSQATSGHYEQYF TGTGCCAGCAGCCAAGCGACTAGCGGACACTACGAGCAGTACTTC
15 NA TRBJ2-5 TRBV6-4 TRBD2 CASSRLAGSQETQYF TGTGCCAGCAGTCGGTTAGCGGGGAGCCAAGAGACCCAGTACTTC
14 once TRBJ2-5 TRBV5-4 NA CASSRGSSEETQYF TGTGCCAGCAGCCGAGGGTCTAGCGAAGAGACCCAGTACTTC
15 once TRBJ2-5 TRBV6-1 NA CASSEMGGRGETQYF TGTGCCAGCAGTGAAATGGGCGGGCGCGGGGAGACCCAGTACTTC
15 NA TRBJ2-3 TRBV2 TRBD2 CASSELAGPTDTQYF TGTGCCAGCAGTGAACTAGCGGGACCCACAGATACGCAGTATTTT
15 NA TRBJ1-2 TRBV7-2 NA CASSLGGPANYGYTF TGTGCCAGCAGCTTAGGGGGGCCCGCTAACTATGGCTACACCTTC
12 few TRBJ1-5 TRBV19 TRBD1 CASRTGSQPQHF TGTGCCAGTCGGACAGGGTCTCAGCCCCAGCATTTT
12 NA TRBJ1-2 TRBV30 TRBD1 CAWGQGRAGYTF TGTGCCTGGGGACAGGGGAGGGCTGGCTACACCTTC
12 NA TRBJ1-4 TRBV19 NA CASSIGDEKLFF TGTGCCAGTAGTATAGGAGATGAAAAACTGTTTTTT
14 NA TRBJ2-1 TRBV7-2 NA CASSSTAGPNEQFF TGTGCCAGCAGCTCCACGGCGGGACCGAATGAGCAGTTCTTC
14 NA TRBJ2-1 TRBV29-1 TRBD2 CSAISGRTHNEQFF TGCAGCGCCATAAGCGGGAGGACCCACAATGAGCAGTTCTTC
15 NA TRBJ1-3 TRBV6-4 TRBD1 CASTRDRDSGNTIYF TGTGCCAGCACCAGAGACAGGGACTCTGGAAACACCATATATTTT
14 NA TRBJ1-1 TRBV5-8 TRBD1 CASRVMGQTSEAFF TGTGCCAGCAGGGTTATGGGACAGACAAGTGAAGCTTTCTTT
17 few TRBJ2-2 TRBV10-3 TRBD2 CATRTSGGAGSSGELFF TGTGCCACGCGGACTAGCGGGGGGGCCGGTTCCTCCGGGGAGCTGTTTTTT
12 NA TRBJ1-1 TRBV6-1 TRBD1 CASRDSGTEAFF TGTGCCAGCCGGGACAGCGGCACTGAAGCTTTCTTT
16 NA TRBJ2-1 TRBV2 NA CASSGSAAEGGNEQFF TGTGCCAGCAGTGGCAGTGCAGCGGAGGGTGGAAATGAGCAGTTCTTC
17 NA TRBJ2-6 TRBV18 NA CASSPPSVGTGANVLTF TGTGCCAGCTCACCACCAAGCGTCGGGACAGGGGCCAACGTCCTGACTTTC
13 NA TRBJ2-7 TRBV12-2 NA CASRRDRAAEQYF TGTGCAAGTCGAAGGGACAGGGCGGCCGAGCAGTACTTC
14 NA TRBJ1-6 TRBV27 NA CASSSGGGGSPLHF TGTGCCAGCAGTTCTGGCGGGGGCGGTTCACCCCTCCACTTT
15 NA TRBJ2-2 TRBV19 NA CASSAIQGPTGELFF TGTGCCAGTAGTGCAATACAGGGTCCCACCGGGGAGCTGTTTTTT
13 NA TRBJ2-5 TRBV30 NA CAQNLITGGSQYF TGTGCCCAAAACTTAATCACGGGTGGGTCCCAGTACTTC